One T cell receptor beta chain is described in this entry. Participants spanned ages about 18 to 100 years and resided in about 24 US areas. This sample was included in a study of blood T cell repertoires in COVID-19. Data came from immunoSEQ multiplex PCR; TCRdb stores just in-frame clones and leaves some out. Seen here are a few hundred thousand clones, about four fifths observed once, and the top ten hold 5%. Germline lookup yields CDR1 LNHDA and CDR2 SQIVND (reference sequence). Trimming took off 5 bases at V and 6 bases at J, with 14 bases between the two ends. The CDR3 length is 13 residues. The receptor was derived from a man aged 40-49 years who had been exposed to COVID-19. This sequence joins TRBV19 and TRBJ2-7; perhaps TRBD2 as D (6 bases). The specimen was PBMCs or T cells enriched from blood (not recorded which). The CDR3 coding sequence is TGTGCCAGTAGTTCGGGAGACACATTCGAGCAGTACTTC. It yields the protein CASSSGDTFEQYF.